These 6 T cell receptor beta chains came from one sample sequenced in a study of T cell responses to AZD1222 COVID-19 vaccine. The table came from immunoSEQ multiplex PCR; TCRdb's copy has only in-frame clones and leaves some out. This table has roughly 100,000 clones, about 82% appearing once. The sequencing used peripheral blood, collected on day 0 of AZD1222 vaccination. The receptors originated from an adult in good health.

The rearrangement joins TRBV2 to TRBJ1-2; D perhaps matches TRBD1 (6 bases). V dropped 6 bases and J dropped 4 bases, with 18 bases sitting between them. CDR1 is SNHLY, CDR2 FYNNEI, per germline. The CDR3 spans 15 residues. CDR3: CASRQGLSGPYGYTF. CDR3 nucleotide sequence: TGTGCCAGCAGACAGGGACTGTCAGGCCCCTATGGCTACACCTTC.

The V call is TRBV30, the J call TRBJ1-6; the D gene is possibly TRBD1 (6 bases). V lost 3 bases, J lost 7 bases, and 10 bases lay in between. CDR1 and CDR2 from the germline V gene are GTSNPN and SVGIG (reference sequence). The CDR3 loop spans 13 amino acids. As DNA, the CDR3 is TGTGCCTGGAGAGAAGACAGGAATTCACCCCTCCACTTT. It specifies CAWREDRNSPLHF.

The rearrangement uses TRBV7-9 and TRBJ1-6; D remains unclear. CDR3 length: 12 residues. Germline values: CDR1 SEHNR, CDR2 FQNEAQ (reference sequence). The V end lost 3 bases, the J end lost 6 bases, and 3 bases lay between the germline ends. The CDR3 here is CASSFFNSPLHF. The CDR3 region has the DNA TGTGCCAGCAGCTTCTTTAATTCACCCCTCCACTTT.

V gene TRBV4-2 combines with J gene TRBJ2-7; D unclear. Germline lookup yields CDR1 LGHNA and CDR2 YNFKEQ. V lost 0 bases to trimming and J lost 7 bases, with 16 bases between them. The CDR3 has 15 residues. The CDR3 DNA is TGTGCCAGCAGCCAAGAAAGGCAATTTCCTGGGGAGCAGTACTTC. This translates into CASSQERQFPGEQYF.

The chain employs TRBV6-5 and TRBJ2-1, with TRBD1 matching over 8 bases. Germline CDR1 and CDR2: MNHEY and SVGAGI. The J segment lost 4 bases and the V segment lost 2 bases, leaving 7 bases of the junction unmatched. This CDR3 comprises 16 residues. The CDR3 spells CASSYGTGIEYNEQFF. The CDR3 bases are TGTGCCAGCAGTTACGGGACAGGAATAGAGTACAATGAGCAGTTCTTC.

This rearrangement joins TRBV7-9 to TRBJ1-2; D may be TRBD1 (6 bases). CDR3 length: 15 residues. V was pared by 1 base and J by 2 bases, with 11 bases between. Germline-derived CDR1 and CDR2 are SEHNR and FQNEAQ (reference sequence). CDR3 coding DNA: TGTGCCAGCAGCTTAGGTACGGGACACAACTATGGCTACACCTTC. This sequence encodes CASSLGTGHNYGYTF.